This TCR beta chain was sequenced during a study of blood T cell repertoires in COVID-19. Whole-study context: Acute and convalescent COVID-19 samples came from the United States, Italy and Spain. T cells, B-cell-depleted T cells, or PBMCs provided the cDNA or gDNA that served as material.

The Seattle patients joined while their infection was active and were tracked longitudinally afterward. How the authors handled the data: Quantification of nucleated cells was approximated via reference gene primer amplification. Using immunoSEQ multiplex PCR, the repertoire was profiled, and TCRdb retains in-frame clones only, with some absent. D and trimming were read from the DNA, whereas the V and J calls and clone size are those reported in that table. The profile shows some 310,000 clones, 85% to 90% of them singletons. With V trimmed by 6 bases and J by 0 bases, 11 bases remained unmatched. The CDR3 contains 20 residues. Per germline, CDR1 LNHDA and CDR2 SQIVND (reference sequence).

This sequence joins TRBV19 and TRBJ2-4; 16 nucleotides match TRBD2. Material: peripheral blood. The receptor was derived from a woman in her 30s with COVID-19, enrolled during active disease. The CDR3 DNA sequence: TGTGCCAGTAGCCACCCGGGACTAGCGGGAGGGGTGGTAGCCAAAAACATTCAGTACTTC. It specifies CASSHPGLAGGVVAKNIQYF.